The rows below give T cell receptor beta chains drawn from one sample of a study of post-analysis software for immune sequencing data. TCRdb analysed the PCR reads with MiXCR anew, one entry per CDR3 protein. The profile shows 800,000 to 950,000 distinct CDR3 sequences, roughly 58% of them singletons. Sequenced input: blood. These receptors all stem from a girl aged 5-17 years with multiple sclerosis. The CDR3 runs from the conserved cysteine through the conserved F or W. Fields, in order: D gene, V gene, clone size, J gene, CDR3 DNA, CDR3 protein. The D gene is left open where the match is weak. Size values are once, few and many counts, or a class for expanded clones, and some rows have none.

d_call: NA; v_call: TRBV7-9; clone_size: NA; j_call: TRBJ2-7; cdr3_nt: TGTGCCAGCAGCCACGTACATCCCGAGCAGTACTTC; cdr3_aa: CASSHVHPEQYF
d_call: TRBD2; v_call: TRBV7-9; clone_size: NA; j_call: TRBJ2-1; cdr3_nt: TGTGCCAGCAGCTTAGGGCCTAGCGGTGAGCAGTTCTTC; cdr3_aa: CASSLGPSGEQFF
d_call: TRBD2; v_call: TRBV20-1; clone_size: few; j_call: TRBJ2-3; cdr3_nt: TGCAGTGCTAGAGCTCTTCTAGCGGACAGCACAGATACGCAGTATTTT; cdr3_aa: CSARALLADSTDTQYF
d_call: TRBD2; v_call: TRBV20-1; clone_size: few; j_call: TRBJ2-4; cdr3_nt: TGCAGTGCTCCGGGCGGGGGGCTCGAAAACATTCAGTACTTC; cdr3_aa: CSAPGGGLENIQYF
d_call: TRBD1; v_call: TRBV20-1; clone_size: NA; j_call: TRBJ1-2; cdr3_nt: TGCAGTGCCGAACCACCCCAGGGGGCCTATGGCTACACCTTC; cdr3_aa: CSAEPPQGAYGYTF
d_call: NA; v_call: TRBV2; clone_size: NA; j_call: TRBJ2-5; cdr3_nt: TGTGCCAGCAGTGAAAGGTTCCGGCAGTACTTC; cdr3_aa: CASSERFRQYF
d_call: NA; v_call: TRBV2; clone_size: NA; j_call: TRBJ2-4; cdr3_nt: TGTGCCAGCAGTGAACGGACAGCCAAAAACATTCAGTACTTC; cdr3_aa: CASSERTAKNIQYF
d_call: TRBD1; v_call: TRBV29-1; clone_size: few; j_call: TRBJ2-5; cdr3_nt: TGCAGCGTGGTTGACAGGGAAATGTTGGAGACCCAGTACTTC; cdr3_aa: CSVVDREMLETQYF
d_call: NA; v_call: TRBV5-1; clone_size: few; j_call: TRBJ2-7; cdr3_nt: TGCGCCAGCAGCTTGGGGCAGGTGACCTACGAGCAGTACTTC; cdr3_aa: CASSLGQVTYEQYF
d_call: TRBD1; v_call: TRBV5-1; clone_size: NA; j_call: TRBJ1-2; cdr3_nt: TGCGCCAGCAGCTCGACTCGGGACAGCCTAAAGGGTTTCGGCTACACCTTC; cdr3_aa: CASSSTRDSLKGFGYTF
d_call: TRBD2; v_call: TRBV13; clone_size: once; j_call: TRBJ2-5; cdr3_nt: TGTGCCAGCAGCTTAGACGGGAGGACCTTTAAAGAGACCCAGTACTTC; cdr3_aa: CASSLDGRTFKETQYF
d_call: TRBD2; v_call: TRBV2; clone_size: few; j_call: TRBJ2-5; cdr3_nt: TGTGCCAGCGAACGAGCGGGAGGACTCCAGAAGACCCAGTACTTC; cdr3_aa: CASERAGGLQKTQYF
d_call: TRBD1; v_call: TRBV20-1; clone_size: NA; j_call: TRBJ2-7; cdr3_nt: TGCAGTGCCAGCGGGACAGGGTGGGAGCAGCAGTACTTC; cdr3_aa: CSASGTGWEQQYF
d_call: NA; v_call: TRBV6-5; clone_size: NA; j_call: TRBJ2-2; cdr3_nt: TGTGCCAGCAGTTTTTCCTATCCGACAGGTTTGAATCCCGGGGAGCTGTTTTTT; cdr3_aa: CASSFSYPTGLNPGELFF
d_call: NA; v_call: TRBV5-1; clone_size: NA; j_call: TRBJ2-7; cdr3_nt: TGCGCCAGCAGCCTCCTCCTAGGGTCCGAGCAGTACTTC; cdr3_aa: CASSLLLGSEQYF
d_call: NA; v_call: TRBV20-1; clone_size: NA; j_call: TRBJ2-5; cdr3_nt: TGCAGTGCTCTATCACTCAGGGGATTCGGCGATGAGCAGTACTTC; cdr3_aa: CSALSLRGFGDEQYF
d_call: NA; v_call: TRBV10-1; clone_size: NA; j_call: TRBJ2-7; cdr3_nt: TGCGCCAGCAGATCAATGCACGGCGAGCAGTACTTC; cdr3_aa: CASRSMHGEQYF
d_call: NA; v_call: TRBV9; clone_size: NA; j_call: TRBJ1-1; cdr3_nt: TGTGCCAGCAGCGTAGATGGGACCGGTGAAGCTTTCTTT; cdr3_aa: CASSVDGTGEAFF
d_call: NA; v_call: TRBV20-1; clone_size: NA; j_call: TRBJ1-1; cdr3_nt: TGCAGTGCTAGCTGGCCAGGGCTTATGAACACTGAAGCTTTCTTT; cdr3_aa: CSASWPGLMNTEAFF
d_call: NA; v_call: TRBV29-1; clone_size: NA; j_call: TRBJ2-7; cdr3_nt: TGCAGCGTACTAGGAGGGACGGGGTCCTACAATGAGCAGTACTTC; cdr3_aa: CSVLGGTGSYNEQYF
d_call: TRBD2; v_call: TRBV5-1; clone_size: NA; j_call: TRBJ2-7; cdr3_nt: TGCGCCAGCAGCTCCGGACTAGCGGGAGATGGGGTGCAGTACTTC; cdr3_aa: CASSSGLAGDGVQYF
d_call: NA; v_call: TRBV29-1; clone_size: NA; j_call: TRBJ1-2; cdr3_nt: TGCAGCGTTGTAGGGGGGATGGACTATGGCTACACCTTC; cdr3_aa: CSVVGGMDYGYTF
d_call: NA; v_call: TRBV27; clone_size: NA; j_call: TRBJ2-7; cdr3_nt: TGTGCCAGCAGTACAGACGGGGCCTCCTACGAGCAGTACTTC; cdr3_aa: CASSTDGASYEQYF
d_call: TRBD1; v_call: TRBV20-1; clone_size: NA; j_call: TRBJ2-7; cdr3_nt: TGCAGTGCCCACACCCCGTCGACAGGGGTACCCTACGAGCAGTACTTC; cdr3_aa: CSAHTPSTGVPYEQYF
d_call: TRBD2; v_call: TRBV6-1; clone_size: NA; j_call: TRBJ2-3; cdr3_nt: TGTGTCAGCAGTGAGGCTAGCGGGGGCACAGATACGCAGTATTTT; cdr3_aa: CVSSEASGGTDTQYF
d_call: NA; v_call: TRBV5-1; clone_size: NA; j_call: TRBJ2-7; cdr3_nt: TGCGCCAGCAGCTCCCTTGGTCCCCCCTCCTACAATGAGCAGTACTTC; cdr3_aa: CASSSLGPPSYNEQYF
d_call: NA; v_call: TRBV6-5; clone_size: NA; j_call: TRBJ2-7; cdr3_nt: TGTGCCAGCGGTTACTCGACTAGGTTTGGGGACGAGCAGTACTTC; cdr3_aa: CASGYSTRFGDEQYF
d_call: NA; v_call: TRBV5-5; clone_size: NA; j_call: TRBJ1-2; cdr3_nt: TGTGCCAGCAGCCCAGAACCCGCTAACTATGGCTACACCTTC; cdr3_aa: CASSPEPANYGYTF
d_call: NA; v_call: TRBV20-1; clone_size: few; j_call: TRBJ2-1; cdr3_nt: TGCAGTGCTAGTTGGGGGAGCAATGAGCAGTTCTTC; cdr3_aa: CSASWGSNEQFF
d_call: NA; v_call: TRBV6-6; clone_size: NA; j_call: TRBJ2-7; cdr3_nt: TGTGCCAGCAGTTACTCGAAGGCCACCTACGAGCAGTACTTC; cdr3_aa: CASSYSKATYEQYF
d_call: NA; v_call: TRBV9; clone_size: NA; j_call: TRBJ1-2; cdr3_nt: TGTGCCAGCAGCGAGAGGGTAACCGGCTATGGCTACACCTTC; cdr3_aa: CASSERVTGYGYTF
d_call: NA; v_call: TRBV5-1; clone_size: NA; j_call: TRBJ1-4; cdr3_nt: TGCGCCAGCAGCGCCGGGAGGAGCGCAACTAGTGAAAAACTGTTTTTT; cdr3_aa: CASSAGRSATSEKLFF
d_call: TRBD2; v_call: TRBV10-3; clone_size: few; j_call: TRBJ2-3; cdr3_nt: TGTGCCGTCTGGGTCCGGGAGGGAACAGATACGCAGTATTTT; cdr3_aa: CAVWVREGTDTQYF
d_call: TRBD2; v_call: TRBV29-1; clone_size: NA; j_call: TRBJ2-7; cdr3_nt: TGCAGCGTGGGGGGTCGGGCGGGAGCGGTCCACGAGCAGTACTTC; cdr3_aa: CSVGGRAGAVHEQYF
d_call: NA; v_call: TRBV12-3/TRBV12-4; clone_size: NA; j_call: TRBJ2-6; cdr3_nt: TGTGCCAGCAGTTTTAGAGTACCCATCTCAGACAGCTCTGGGGCCAACGTCCTGACTTTC; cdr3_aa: CASSFRVPISDSSGANVLTF
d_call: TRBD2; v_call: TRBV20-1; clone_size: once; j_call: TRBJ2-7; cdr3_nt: TGCAGTGCTAGACTTGTTAGCGGGAGAATATTTGGGGACGAGCAGTACTTC; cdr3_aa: CSARLVSGRIFGDEQYF
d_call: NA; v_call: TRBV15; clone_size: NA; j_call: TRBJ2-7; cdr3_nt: TGTGCCACCAGCAGAGATCGGGAGCAGTACTTC; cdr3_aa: CATSRDREQYF
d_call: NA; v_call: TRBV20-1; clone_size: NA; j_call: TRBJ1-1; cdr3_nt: TGCAGTGCTAGCCCTCCCGGTTTGAACACTGAAGCTTTCTTT; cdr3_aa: CSASPPGLNTEAFF
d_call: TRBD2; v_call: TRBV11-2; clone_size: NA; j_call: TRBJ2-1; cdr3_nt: TGTGCCAGCAGCACGCCCGGGAGGGTGGGTGAGCAGTTCTTC; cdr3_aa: CASSTPGRVGEQFF
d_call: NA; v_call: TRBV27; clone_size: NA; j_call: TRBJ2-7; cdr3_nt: TGTGCCAGCAGTTTAGGGCACACCTACGAGCAGTACTTC; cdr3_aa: CASSLGHTYEQYF
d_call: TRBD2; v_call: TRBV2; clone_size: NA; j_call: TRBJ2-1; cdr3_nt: TGTGCCAGCAGTGAGACCCCTGCGGGAGGGCCATACAATAAGCAGTTCTTC; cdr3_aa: CASSETPAGGPYNKQFF